These 6 T cell receptor beta chains originate from one sample sequenced in a study of blood T cell repertoires in COVID-19. Clones were read by immunoSEQ multiplex PCR, and TCRdb kept only the in-frame ones, dropping some. The table includes about 200,000 clones, roughly 83% detected once. Sequenced: PBMCs or T cells enriched from blood (not recorded which). These TCRs come from a man aged 35 to 55 with acute COVID-19.

The genes are TRBV15 and TRBJ2-3; TRBD2 might be the D (6 bases). V dropped 8 bases and J dropped 0 bases, with 6 bases sitting between them. Germline V gives CDR1 LNHNV, CDR2 YYDKDF (reference sequence). The CDR3 runs to 12 residues. CDR3 coding DNA: TGTGCCACCGCGGGGAGCACAGATACGCAGTATTTT. Residues: CATAGSTDTQYF. Drawing the rest from reference TRBV15 and TRBJ2-3, the complete variable domain is DAMVIQNPRYQVTQFGKPVTLSCSQTLNHNVMYWYQQKSSQAPKLLFHYYDKDFNNEADTPDNFQSRRPNTSFCFLDIRSPGLGDTAMYLCATAGSTDTQYFGPGTRLTVL.

This chain uses TRBV4-1 with TRBJ2-1; 14 positions agree with TRBD2. Germline V gives CDR1 MGHRA, CDR2 YSYEKL. The CDR3 totals 17 residues. J was trimmed by 9 bases and V by 4 bases; bases with no gene match: 11. As DNA, the CDR3 is TGCGCCAGCAGCCGAGGGACTAGCGGGAGTTCAAGGGGTGAGCAGTTCTTC. The encoded protein is CASSRGTSGSSRGEQFF.

The rearrangement uses TRBV2 and TRBJ2-1; 14 nucleotides match TRBD2. The trim removed 4 bases at V and 2 bases at J, leaving 4 bases unmatched. Per germline, CDR1 SNHLY and CDR2 FYNNEI. The CDR3 runs 17 residues. The CDR3 here is CASSGRTSGRTYNEQFF. CDR3 nucleotides: TGTGCCAGCAGTGGACGGACTAGCGGGAGGACCTACAATGAGCAGTTCTTC.

The chain carries TRBV11-2 and TRBJ2-5; 10 positions agree with TRBD2. CDR1 SGHAT and CDR2 FQNNGV come from the germline V gene. This CDR3 is 15 amino acids long. The V segment lost 3 bases and the J segment 3 bases; nucleotides outside the gene matches: 4. CDR3 nucleotides: TGTGCCAGCAGCTTGGCTAGCGGGAGTAAAGAGACCCAGTACTTC. It encodes CASSLASGSKETQYF.

The rearrangement links TRBV6-6 to TRBJ1-2; maybe TRBD1 (6 bases). The ends were cut back, 5 bases at V and 4 bases at J, with 14 bases in the middle. This CDR3 has 14 amino acids. Germline loops: CDR1 MNHNY, CDR2 SVGAGI (reference sequence). The chain's CDR3 is CASSPGTYVYGYTF. CDR3 sequence (DNA): TGTGCCAGCAGTCCCGGGACATACGTCTATGGCTACACCTTC.

This rearrangement joins TRBV11-2 to TRBJ2-3, with TRBD1 identical over 9 bases. Germline CDR1 is SGHAT and CDR2 is FQNNGV. This CDR3 has 13 amino acids. V lost 1 base and J lost 8; bases outside the gene matches: 1. The CDR3 protein is CASSLGQGGTQYF. CDR3 in DNA: TGTGCCAGCAGCTTAGGACAGGGGGGTACGCAGTATTTT.